The clone carrying this T cell receptor beta chain has ten or more counts. What it binds is not known. The study profiled TCR beta VDJ and CDR3 using genomic DNA as template. TCRdb reprocessed the reads via MiXCR and lists one record per CDR3 protein. The table has 250,000 to 300,000 distinct CDR3 sequences, around 60% seen once. This sample was included in a study of CD8+CD57+ T cells in acquired aplastic anemia. In the study overall: An average of roughly 2.9 ug of DNA was obtained from sorted CD4+ and CD8+ cells.

Points from the study as a whole: CD8+ Simpson's diversity did not differ significantly between patients and controls.

The sequence was obtained from a human donor with severe aplastic anemia or a healthy control (not recorded which). Material for sequencing was sorted CD4+, CD8+, or CD8+CD57+ T cells (not recorded which) from PBMCs.

CDR3 amino acids: CAWSGGVHEQYF. CDR3 DNA: TGTGCCTGGAGTGGGGGCGTGCACGAGCAGTACTTC. The genes are TRBV30 and TRBJ2-7; TRBD1 is a possible D gene (5 bases). Germline CDR1 GTSNPN, CDR2 SVGIG (reference sequence). Deletions cut 1 base from V and 5 bases from J, with 9 bases between. CDR3 size: 12 residues. Together with reference TRBV30 and TRBJ2-7, the CDR3 gives the full variable domain: SQTIHQWPATLVQPVGSPLSLECTVEGTSNPNLYWYRQAAGRGLQLLFYSVGIGQISSEVPQNLSASRPQDRQFILSSKKLLLSDSGFYLCAWSGGVHEQYFGPGTRLTVT.